What follows describes a single T cell receptor (beta chain). The target antigen is unknown. The sample belongs to a study of T cells expressing NK-cell markers. This CDR3 comprises 15 residues. Germline V gives CDR1 DFQATT, CDR2 SNEGSKA (reference sequence). Beta-chain TCR cDNA was generated via 5'RACE template switching with UMIs. TCRdb reworked the 5' RACE reads into one entry per CDR3 protein, no DNA. The specimen's table records over 350,000 distinct CDR3 sequences. The study's findings and limits: Each of over 5 donors carried dominant NKG2C+ clonotypes accounting for about 1.0-7.5% of CD8+ T cells. For a handful of donors, these clonotypes were likewise the leading ones in the CD3+CD56-NKG2C+ fraction.

The sample comprised blood T cells: a sorted CD56 or NKG2C T cell subset, CD4+ or CD8+ T cells, or bulk PBMC T cells (not recorded which). V is TRBV20-1 and J is TRBJ2-5; with no DNA, the TCRdb D assignment of TRBD1 cannot be verified. This TCR derives from a woman between 45 and 60 years old in good health. The CDR3 loop reads CSAPSLTGAGETQYF.